What follows are 22 T cell receptor beta chains derived from one specimen sequenced in a study of cytomegalovirus exposure and HLA in healthy donors. A multiplex PCR was run with 60 Vbeta primers and 13 Jbeta primers. Generated by immunoSEQ multiplex PCR, the TCRdb table keeps only in-frame clones and is missing some. Of 100,000 to 120,000 clones listed, over 65% are singletons. Sequences were obtained from PBMCs. These receptors were obtained from a woman under 30 in good health and CMV-seronegative.

This chain connects TRBV7-9 to TRBJ1-2; TRBD1 might be the D (6 bases). Trimming removed 4 bases at V and 9 bases at J, with 12 bases between. Per the germline V gene, CDR1 is SEHNR and CDR2 is FQNEAQ (reference sequence). The CDR3 extends over 12 amino acids. The CDR3 here is CASSSIGDSYTF. The CDR3 nucleotides are TGTGCCAGCAGCTCGATTGGGGACAGCTACACCTTC.

This clone has only a few counts. The chain recombines TRBV15 with TRBJ2-6; D remains ambiguous. This CDR3 comprises 15 residues. V was shortened by 0 bases and J by 0 bases, with 3 bases between the two germline ends. Germline CDR1 and CDR2: LNHNV and YYDKDF (reference sequence). The CDR3 coding sequence is TGTGCCACCAGCAGAGAGAGCTCTGGGGCCAACGTCCTGACTTTC. Translated, it gives CATSRESSGANVLTF.

The chain employs TRBV5-1 and TRBJ2-1, with D possibly matching TRBD1 (6 bases). The CDR3 has 18 residues. CDR1 and CDR2 (germline): SGHRS, YFSETQ. The V end was cut by 3 bases, the J end by 0 bases, with 19 bases between. The CDR3 nucleotides read TGCGCCAGCAGCTCTTACGAACATGGACAGAGCTCCTACAATGAGCAGTTCTTC. Its protein is CASSSYEHGQSSYNEQFF.

This clone was detected once. The chain employs TRBV6-1 and TRBJ2-1; D is possibly TRBD2 (5 bases). Germline CDR1 MNHNS, CDR2 SASEGT. The CDR3 loop spans 13 amino acids. Trimming removed 4 bases from V and 6 bases from J, with 10 bases in between. This CDR3 is CASSVSGVNEQFF. The DNA of the CDR3 is TGTGCCAGCAGTGTTTCCGGGGTCAATGAGCAGTTCTTC.

V and J are TRBV7-9 and TRBJ1-3; D remains ambiguous. The CDR3 covers 13 residues. V was pared by 7 bases and J by 4 bases, with 11 bases between. The germline V gene has CDR1 SEHNR and CDR2 FQNEAQ (reference sequence). CDR3 in amino acids: CASIPRLGNTIYF. The CDR3 coding sequence is TGTGCCAGCATTCCTCGTCTGGGAAACACCATATATTTT.

The rearrangement uses TRBV6-1 and TRBJ1-5; D call uncertain. This CDR3 comprises 15 residues. V was pared by 4 bases and J by 1 base, with 11 bases between. CDR1 and CDR2 (germline): MNHNS, SASEGT. CDR3 coding DNA: TGTGCCAGCAGTGGGCCGGGTCTGAGCAATCAGCCCCAGCATTTT. This sequence encodes CASSGPGLSNQPQHF.

The chain couples TRBV18 to TRBJ1-1; TRBD1 is a possible D gene (5 bases). The germline CDR1 and CDR2 sequences are KGHSH and LQKENI. V was shortened by 0 bases and J by 5 bases, with 13 bases between the two germline ends. The CDR3 has 15 residues. The CDR3 sequence is CASSPPRGEGTEAFF. The CDR3, as DNA: TGTGCCAGCTCACCACCGAGAGGGGAGGGGACTGAAGCTTTCTTT.

The chain uses TRBV28 and TRBJ2-7; TRBD2 might be the D (6 bases). The V gene lost 5 bases and the J gene lost 6 bases, with 20 bases spanning the gap. The CDR3 covers 15 residues. The germline CDR1 and CDR2 sequences are MDHEN and SYDVKM. The CDR3 region has the DNA TGTGCCAGCAGTCACGGGGGATACGATGAGGGCGAGCAGTACGTC. Its protein is CASSHGGYDEGEQYV.

The J gene is TRBJ1-3, the V gene TRBV5-1; TRBD1 might be the D (5 bases). Germline assignment: CDR1 SGHRS and CDR2 YFSETQ. This CDR3 comprises 15 residues. V was shortened by 0 bases and J by 2 bases, with 9 bases between the two germline ends. In DNA, the CDR3 is TGCGCCAGCAGCTTGGATGGGGCGCCTGGAAACACCATATATTTT. Encoded protein: CASSLDGAPGNTIYF.

This clone was counted a few times. The chain combines TRBV18 with TRBJ1-4; no clear D gene. This CDR3 region has 14 residues. The V end lost 3 bases, the J end lost 7 bases, and 12 bases lay between the germline ends. CDR1 and CDR2 from the germline V gene are KGHSH and LQKENI. CDR3 residues: CASSPYPPREKLFF. The CDR3 DNA reads as TGTGCCAGCTCACCCTATCCTCCCCGTGAAAAACTGTTTTTT.

The chain links TRBV5-3 to TRBJ2-1; tentatively, D is TRBD2 (5 bases). TRBV5-3 is recorded as an ORF, its role being uncertain. The CDR3 length is 13 residues. V lost 4 bases and J 1 base, leaving 6 bases between the germline ends. The CDR3 DNA is TGTGCCAGAAGCGCGGGTTCCTACAATGAGCAGTTCTTC. As protein: CARSAGSYNEQFF.

The V and J genes are TRBV23-1 and TRBJ2-7; tentative D call: TRBD2 (5 bases). TRBV23-1 is reported as an ORF; its role is uncertain. V gave up 6 bases and J gave up 2 bases, with 11 bases separating them. The CDR3 consists of 13 residues. CDR3 coding DNA: TGCGCCAGCAGGCCGGGATCCCCCTACGAGCAGTACGTC. Translated: CASRPGSPYEQYV.

This clone was detected only a few times. The genes are TRBV7-9 and TRBJ2-7; 7 nucleotides line up with TRBD2. Germline V gene sequence: CDR1 SEHNR, CDR2 FQNEAQ (reference sequence). Trimming cost V 4 bases and J 9 bases; bases outside gene matches: 3. The CDR3 runs 11 residues. CDR3 protein: CASSSGGGQYF. DNA of the CDR3: TGTGCCAGCAGCTCGGGGGGAGGGCAGTACTTC. The variable domain in full, completed from reference TRBV7-9 and TRBJ2-7, reads DTGVSQNPRHKITKRGQNVTFRCDPISEHNRLYWYRQTLGQGPEFLTYFQNEAQLEKSRLLSDRFSAERPKGSFSTLEIQRTEQGDSAMYLCASSSGGGQYFGPGTRLTVT.

The V gene is TRBV23-1, the J gene TRBJ1-1; D ambiguous. TRBV23-1 is placed among ORFs of uncertain function. V dropped 0 bases and J dropped 1 base, with 9 bases sitting between them. The CDR3 is 15 amino acids. The CDR3 loop is CASSQSLGRNTEAFF. In DNA form, the CDR3 reads TGCGCCAGCAGTCAATCTCTGGGGAGGAACACTGAAGCTTTCTTT.

The chain employs TRBV10-3 and TRBJ2-3; D gene ambiguous. CDR3 length: 14 amino acids. Trimming cost V 3 bases and J 4 bases, with 11 bases left between them. Germline CDR1 and CDR2: ENHRY and SYGVKD. The CDR3 region has the DNA TGTGCCATCAGTGATCACTCAGGTGCAGATACGCAGTATTTT. This codes for CAISDHSGADTQYF.

The chain uses TRBV6-1 and TRBJ1-4; no clear D gene. The CDR3 is made up of 14 amino acids. The germline V and J ends were trimmed by 10 bases and 4 bases, with 16 bases remaining between them. Germline CDR1 is MNHNS and CDR2 is SASEGT. In nucleotides, the CDR3 is TGTGCCACGTCAGAACGGGGATTTAATGAAAAACTGTTTTTT. Translated, it gives CATSERGFNEKLFF.

CDR3 DNA: TGTGCCAGCAGCTTAGGCCAGAGGGAGGACACCATATATTTT. Translating gives CASSLGQREDTIYF. The rearrangement uses TRBV7-6 and TRBJ1-3; D not certain. The CDR3 spans 14 residues. The germline V gene encodes CDR1 SGHVS and CDR2 FNYEAQ. The ends were cut back, 1 base at V and 8 bases at J, with 12 bases in the middle.

The chain recombines TRBV19 with TRBJ2-3, with 8 bases lining up with TRBD2. With V trimmed by 1 base and J by 3 bases, 3 bases remained unmatched. This CDR3 region has 15 residues. The germline V gene has CDR1 LNHDA and CDR2 SQIVND (reference sequence). CDR3 nucleotide sequence: TGTGCCAGTAGTATAGGACTAGCGAGTACAGATACGCAGTATTTT. Residues: CASSIGLASTDTQYF.

The chain joins TRBV27 to TRBJ2-2; no clear D gene. The CDR3 covers 13 residues. V was shortened by 5 bases and J by 0 bases, with 4 bases between the two germline ends. Germline CDR1 reads MNHEY; CDR2 reads SMNVEV (reference sequence). The CDR3 loop is CASSLANTGELFF. CDR3 coding DNA: TGTGCCAGCAGTCTCGCGAACACCGGGGAGCTGTTTTTT.

This clone was seen just once. The chain is built from TRBV27 and TRBJ2-1; 11 bases line up with TRBD2. Germline V gives CDR1 MNHEY, CDR2 SMNVEV (reference sequence). The CDR3 consists of 16 residues. V was pared by 7 bases and J by 0 bases, with 5 bases of the junction left unmatched. The CDR3 DNA reads as TGTGCCAGCAACCGACTAGCGGGGAGCTCCTACAATGAGCAGTTCTTC. Its protein product is CASNRLAGSSYNEQFF.

The chain uses TRBV10-3 and TRBJ2-1; TRBD1 might be the D (5 bases). Germline CDR1 reads ENHRY; CDR2 reads SYGVKD. There are 17 residues in the CDR3. Trimming shortened V by 0 bases and J by 3 bases, and 15 bases separated the two germline ends. The CDR3 DNA reads as TGTGCCATCAGTGAGTCGACAGAAATAACCTACTACAATGAGCAGTTCTTC. It translates to CAISESTEITYYNEQFF.

This chain links TRBV6-1 with TRBJ1-5; 11 nucleotides agree with TRBD1. The CDR3 loop spans 15 amino acids. With 4 bases clipped from V and 1 base from J, the junction kept 0 bases outside the gene matches. CDR1 and CDR2 from the germline V gene are MNHNS and SASEGT. The CDR3 DNA is TGTGCCAGCAGTGGGGACAGGGGGAGCAATCAGCCCCAGCATTTT. The encoded protein is CASSGDRGSNQPQHF.